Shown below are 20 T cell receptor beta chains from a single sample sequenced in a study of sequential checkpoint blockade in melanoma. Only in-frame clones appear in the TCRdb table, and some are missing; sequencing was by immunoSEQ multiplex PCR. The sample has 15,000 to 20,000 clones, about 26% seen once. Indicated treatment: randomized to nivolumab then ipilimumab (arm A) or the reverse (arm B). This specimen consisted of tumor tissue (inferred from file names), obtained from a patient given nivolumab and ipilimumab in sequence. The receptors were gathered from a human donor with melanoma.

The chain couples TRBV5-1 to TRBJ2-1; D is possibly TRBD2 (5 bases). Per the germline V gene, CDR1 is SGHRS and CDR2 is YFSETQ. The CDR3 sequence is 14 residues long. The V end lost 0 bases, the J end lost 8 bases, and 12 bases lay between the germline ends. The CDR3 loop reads CASSLAKMGDEQFF. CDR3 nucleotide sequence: TGCGCCAGCAGCTTGGCCAAGATGGGAGATGAGCAGTTCTTC.

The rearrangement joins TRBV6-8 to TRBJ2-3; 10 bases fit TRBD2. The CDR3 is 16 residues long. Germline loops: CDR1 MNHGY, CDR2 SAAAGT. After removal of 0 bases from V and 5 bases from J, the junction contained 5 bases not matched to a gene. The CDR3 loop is CASSYSWASGRDTQYF. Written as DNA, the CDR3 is TGTGCCAGCAGTTACTCGTGGGCTAGCGGGAGAGATACGCAGTATTTT.

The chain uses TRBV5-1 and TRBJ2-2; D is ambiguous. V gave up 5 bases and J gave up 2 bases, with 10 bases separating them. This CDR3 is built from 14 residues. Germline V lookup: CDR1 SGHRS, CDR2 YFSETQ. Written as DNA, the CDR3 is TGCGCCAGCAGACTGACCGTCAACACCGGGGAGCTGTTTTTT. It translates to CASRLTVNTGELFF.

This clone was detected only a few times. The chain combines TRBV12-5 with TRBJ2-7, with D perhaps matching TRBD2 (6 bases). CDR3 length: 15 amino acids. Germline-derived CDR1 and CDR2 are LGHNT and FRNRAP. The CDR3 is CASSLLAESSYEQYF. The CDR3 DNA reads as TGTGCCAGCTCCCTATTAGCGGAGAGCTCCTACGAGCAGTACTTC. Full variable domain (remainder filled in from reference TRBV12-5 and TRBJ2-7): DARVTQTPRHKVTEMGQEVTMRCQPILGHNTVFWYRQTMMQGLELLAYFRNRAPLDDSGMPKDRFSAEMPDATLATLKIQPSEPRDSAVYFCASSLLAESSYEQYFGPGTRLTVT.

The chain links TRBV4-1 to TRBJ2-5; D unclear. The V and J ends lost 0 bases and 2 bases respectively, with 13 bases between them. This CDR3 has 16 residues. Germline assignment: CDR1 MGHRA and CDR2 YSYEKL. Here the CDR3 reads CASSQDVISVQETQYF. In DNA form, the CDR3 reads TGCGCCAGCAGCCAAGATGTGATCTCGGTTCAAGAGACCCAGTACTTC.

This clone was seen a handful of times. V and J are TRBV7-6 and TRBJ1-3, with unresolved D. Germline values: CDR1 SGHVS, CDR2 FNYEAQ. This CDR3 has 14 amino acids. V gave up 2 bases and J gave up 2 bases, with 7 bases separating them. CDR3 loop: CASSLQATGNTIYF. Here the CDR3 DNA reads TGTGCCAGCAGCTTACAGGCTACTGGAAACACCATATATTTT.

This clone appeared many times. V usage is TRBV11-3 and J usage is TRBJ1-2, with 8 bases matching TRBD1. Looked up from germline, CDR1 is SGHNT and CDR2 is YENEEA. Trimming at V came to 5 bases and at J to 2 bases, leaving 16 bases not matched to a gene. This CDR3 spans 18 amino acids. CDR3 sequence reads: CASSLSTTGAIWNYGYTF. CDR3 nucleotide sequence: TGTGCCAGCAGCCTATCTACGACAGGGGCCATTTGGAACTATGGCTACACCTTC.

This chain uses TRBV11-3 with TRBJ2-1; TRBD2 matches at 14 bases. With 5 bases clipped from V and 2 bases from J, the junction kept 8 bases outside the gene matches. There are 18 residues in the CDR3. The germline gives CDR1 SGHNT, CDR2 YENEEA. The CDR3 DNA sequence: TGTGCCAGCAGCCGACTAGCGGGAGGGCTCACGACCTACAATGAGCAGTTCTTC. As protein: CASSRLAGGLTTYNEQFF.

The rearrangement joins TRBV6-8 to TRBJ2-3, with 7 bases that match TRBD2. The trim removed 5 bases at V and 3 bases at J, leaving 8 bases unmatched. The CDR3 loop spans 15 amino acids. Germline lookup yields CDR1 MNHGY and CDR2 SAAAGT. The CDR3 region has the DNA TGTGCCAGCAGTCTCAGCGGGGTCCCGACAGATACGCAGTATTTT. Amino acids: CASSLSGVPTDTQYF.

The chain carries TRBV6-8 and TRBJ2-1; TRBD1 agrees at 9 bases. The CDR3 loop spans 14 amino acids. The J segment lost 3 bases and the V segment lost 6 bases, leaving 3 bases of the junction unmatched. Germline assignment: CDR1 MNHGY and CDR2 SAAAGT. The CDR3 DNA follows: TGTGCCAGCAGAGGACAGGGGTACTACAATGAGCAGTTCTTC. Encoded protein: CASRGQGYYNEQFF.

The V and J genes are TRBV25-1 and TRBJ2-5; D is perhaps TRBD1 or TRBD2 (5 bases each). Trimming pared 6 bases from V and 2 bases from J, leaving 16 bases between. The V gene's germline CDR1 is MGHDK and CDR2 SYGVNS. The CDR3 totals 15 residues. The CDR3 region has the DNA TGTGCCAGCAGGCCCCCGGGACGGCTACAAGAGACCCAGTACTTC. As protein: CASRPPGRLQETQYF.

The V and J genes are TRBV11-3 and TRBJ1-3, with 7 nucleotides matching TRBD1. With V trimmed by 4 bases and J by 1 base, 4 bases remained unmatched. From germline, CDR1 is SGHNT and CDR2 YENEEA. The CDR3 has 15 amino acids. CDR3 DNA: TGTGCCAGCAGCTCACGACAGGGTTCTGGAAACACCATATATTTT. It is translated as CASSSRQGSGNTIYF.

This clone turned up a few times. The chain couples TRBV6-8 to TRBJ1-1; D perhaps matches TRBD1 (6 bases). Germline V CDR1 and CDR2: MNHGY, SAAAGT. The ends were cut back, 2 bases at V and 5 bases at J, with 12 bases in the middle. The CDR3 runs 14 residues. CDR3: CASSYTPGHTEAFF. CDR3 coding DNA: TGTGCCAGCAGTTACACTCCGGGACATACTGAAGCTTTCTTT.

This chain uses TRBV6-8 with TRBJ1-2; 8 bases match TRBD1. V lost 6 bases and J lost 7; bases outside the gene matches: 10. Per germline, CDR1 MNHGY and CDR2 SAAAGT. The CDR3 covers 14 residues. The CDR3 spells CASSQGQGSGGYTF. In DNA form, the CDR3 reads TGTGCCAGCAGCCAAGGACAGGGTTCTGGTGGCTACACCTTC.

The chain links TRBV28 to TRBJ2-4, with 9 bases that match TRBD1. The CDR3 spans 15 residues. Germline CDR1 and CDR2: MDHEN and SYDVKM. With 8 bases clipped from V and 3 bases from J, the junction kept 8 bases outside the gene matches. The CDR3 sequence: CASQYRGQGKNIQYF. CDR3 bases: TGTGCCAGCCAATACAGGGGGCAAGGCAAAAACATTCAGTACTTC.

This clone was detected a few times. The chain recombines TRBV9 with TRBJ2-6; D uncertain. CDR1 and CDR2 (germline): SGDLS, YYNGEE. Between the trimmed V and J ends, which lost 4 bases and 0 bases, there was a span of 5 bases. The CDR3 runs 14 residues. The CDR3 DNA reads TGTGCCAGCAGCCTATACTCTGGGGCCAACGTCCTGACTTTC. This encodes CASSLYSGANVLTF.

CDR3 region: CASSIGAYGNEQYF. The CDR3 DNA reads TGTGCCAGTAGTATAGGGGCCTACGGGAACGAGCAGTACTTC. The rearrangement links TRBV19 to TRBJ2-7; D is possibly TRBD2 (5 bases). This CDR3 region has 14 residues. Germline V lookup: CDR1 LNHDA, CDR2 SQIVND (reference sequence). Trimming left V 1 base short and J 5 bases short, with 12 bases between.

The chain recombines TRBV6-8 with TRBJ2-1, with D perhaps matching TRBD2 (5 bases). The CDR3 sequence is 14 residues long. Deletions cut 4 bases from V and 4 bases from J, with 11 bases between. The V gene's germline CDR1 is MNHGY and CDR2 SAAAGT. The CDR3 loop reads CASSWTPQYNEQFF. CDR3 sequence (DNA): TGTGCCAGCAGTTGGACTCCCCAGTACAATGAGCAGTTCTTC.

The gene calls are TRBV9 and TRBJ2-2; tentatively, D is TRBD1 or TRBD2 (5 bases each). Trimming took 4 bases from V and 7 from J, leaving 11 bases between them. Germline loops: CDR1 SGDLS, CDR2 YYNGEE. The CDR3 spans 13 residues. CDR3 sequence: CASSPGAYGELFF. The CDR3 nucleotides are TGTGCCAGCAGCCCCGGGGCCTACGGGGAGCTGTTTTTT.

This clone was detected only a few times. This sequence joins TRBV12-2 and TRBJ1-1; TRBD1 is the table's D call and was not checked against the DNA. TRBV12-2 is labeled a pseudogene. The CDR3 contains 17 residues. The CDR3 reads CASLLAAPTGFNTEAFF. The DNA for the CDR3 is TGTGCAAGTCTCCTCGCCGCCCCGACAGGGTTTAACACTGAAGCTTTCTTT.